The 5 T cell receptor beta chains in this list originate from one sample, sequenced in a study of blood T cell repertoires in COVID-19. TCRdb keeps only in-frame clones here, not all; method: immunoSEQ multiplex PCR. The table has 250,000 to 300,000 clones, roughly 90% seen once. Specimen: peripheral blood. The receptors derive from a woman aged 55 to 70 with acute or convalescent COVID-19.

CDR3 region: CASSTGQGEDNQPQHF. The CDR3 nucleotides are TGTGCCAGTAGTACTGGACAGGGTGAGGACAATCAGCCCCAGCATTTT. The V and J genes are TRBV19 and TRBJ1-5; the match to TRBD1 covers 8 bases. Unmatched junction bases numbered 8, after V lost 4 bases and J lost 3 bases. Germline CDR1 is LNHDA and CDR2 is SQIVND (reference sequence). The CDR3 sequence is 16 residues long.

The chain is built from TRBV27 and TRBJ2-1; the match to TRBD2 covers 11 bases. Unmatched junction bases numbered 12, after V lost 7 bases and J lost 7 bases. Per germline, CDR1 MNHEY and CDR2 SMNVEV (reference sequence). The CDR3 spans 16 residues. The CDR3 bases are TGTGCCAGCACCTCTGCCGGGACTAGCGGAAGGAATGAGCAGTTCTTC. This codes for CASTSAGTSGRNEQFF.

This chain uses TRBV5-1 with TRBJ2-5, with a possible D match to TRBD2 (6 bases). CDR1 SGHRS and CDR2 YFSETQ come from the germline V gene. The CDR3 sequence is 15 residues long. Trimming shortened V by 0 bases and J by 0 bases, and 9 bases separated the two germline ends. The chain's CDR3 is CASSLGPGDQETQYF. Here the CDR3 DNA reads TGCGCCAGCAGCTTGGGCCCGGGGGACCAAGAGACCCAGTACTTC.

This chain joins TRBV4-3 and TRBJ1-5; 9 bases match TRBD1. This CDR3 has 14 residues. The V gene end was trimmed by 3 bases and the J gene end by 5 bases; junction bases not matched to a gene: 2. Looked up from germline, CDR1 is LGHNA and CDR2 is YSLEER. CDR3 sequence: CASSQRTGDQPQHF. The CDR3 region has the DNA TGCGCCAGCAGCCAGCGGACAGGGGATCAGCCCCAGCATTTT.

The chain employs TRBV4-2 and TRBJ2-2; 10 nucleotides match TRBD1. Germline loops: CDR1 LGHNA, CDR2 YNFKEQ. The length of the CDR3 is 14 residues. V was pared by 4 bases and J by 6 bases, with 2 bases of the junction left unmatched. The CDR3 DNA follows: TGTGCCAGCAGCCTCGGGACAGGGGCCGGGGAGCTGTTTTTT. It is translated as CASSLGTGAGELFF.